Below are 27 T cell receptor beta chains sequenced from a single sample in a study of shared clonotypes between healthy human individuals. Produced via immunoSEQ multiplex PCR; TCRdb's table is partial and in-frame only. The top ten hold about 0.41% of the sample, which has 2 million to 2.5 million clones, under 95% seen once. Sequenced: naive CD4+ T cells from PBMCs. Sample subset: CD45RA+ positively selected. The receptors originated from a man aged 18 to 35 in good health. Some clones in this sample may be carry-over from other donors' samples.

V gene TRBV28 combines with J gene TRBJ1-1; 10 nucleotides line up with TRBD1. The CDR3 runs 15 residues. V shed 7 bases, J shed 3 bases, and the junction held 8 bases outside the gene matches. Germline V gene lookup returns CDR1 MDHEN and CDR2 SYDVKM. The CDR3 loop reads CASTLPGQGYTEAFF. The CDR3 DNA is TGTGCCAGCACCCTGCCGGGACAGGGGTACACTGAAGCTTTCTTT.

The sample holds one count of this clone. V and J are TRBV5-1 and TRBJ2-5; D unresolved. V lost 0 bases and J 13 bases, leaving 16 bases between the germline ends. CDR1 SGHRS and CDR2 YFSETQ come from the germline V gene. There are 13 residues in the CDR3. CDR3 DNA: TGCGCCAGCAGCTTGGATTATGACTCCACACCGTACTTC. Protein: CASSLDYDSTPYF. Full variable domain (outside the CDR3, taken from reference TRBV5-1 and TRBJ2-5): KAGVTQTPRYLIKTRGQQVTLSCSPISGHRSVSWYQQTPGQGLQFLFEYFSETQRNKGNFPGRFSGRQFSNSRSEMNVSTLELGDSALYLCASSLDYDSTPYFGPGTRLLVL.

The V gene is TRBV7-6, the J gene TRBJ2-1; D not certain. The germline gives CDR1 SGHVS, CDR2 FNYEAQ. Trimming left V 2 bases short and J 4 bases short, with 12 bases between. The CDR3 extends over 15 amino acids. CDR3 DNA sequence: TGTGCCAGCAGCTTAAGGCCCCATCCTTACAATGAGCAGTTCTTC. Its translation is CASSLRPHPYNEQFF. Combining the CDR3 with reference TRBV7-6 and TRBJ2-1 gives the whole variable domain GAGVSQSPRYKVTKRGQDVALRCDPISGHVSLYWYRQALGQGPEFLTYFNYEAQQDKSGLPNDRFSAERPEGSISTLTIQRTEQRDSAMYRCASSLRPHPYNEQFFGPGTRLTVL.

This chain joins TRBV28 and TRBJ2-2; no reliable D call. CDR1 MDHEN and CDR2 SYDVKM come from the germline V gene. The CDR3 is made up of 12 amino acids. Trimming pared 7 bases from V and 4 bases from J, leaving 7 bases between. CDR3 residues: CASKLGTGELFF. The CDR3 DNA is TGTGCCAGCAAGCTAGGCACCGGGGAGCTGTTTTTT.

The chain joins TRBV6-1 to TRBJ2-7; D may be TRBD2 (6 bases). Germline lookup yields CDR1 MNHNS and CDR2 SASEGT. The CDR3 is made up of 14 amino acids. V lost 1 base to trimming and J lost 6 bases, with 13 bases between them. CDR3 region: CASSEGGGESEQYF. In nucleotides, the CDR3 is TGTGCCAGCAGTGAAGGGGGCGGGGAGTCCGAGCAGTACTTC.

In its sample, this clone was seen a few times. The chain uses TRBV4-1 and TRBJ1-1; D is undetermined. Germline V lookup: CDR1 MGHRA, CDR2 YSYEKL. The V gene lost 0 bases and the J gene lost 4 bases, with 9 bases spanning the gap. The CDR3 consists of 14 residues. As DNA, the CDR3 is TGCGCCAGCAGCCAAGATCGAGGGCGCACTGAAGCTTTCTTT. It specifies CASSQDRGRTEAFF.

The V call is TRBV5-6, the J call TRBJ2-1; 11 bases are shared with TRBD2. Germline V CDR1 and CDR2: SGHDT, YYEEEE. This CDR3 contains 16 residues. V was clipped by 4 bases and J by 5 bases; unmatched bases: 8. The CDR3 DNA follows: TGTGCCAGCAGCCCTCTTTGGGGACTAGCGGACAATGAGCAGTTCTTC. Its translation: CASSPLWGLADNEQFF.

The chain employs TRBV5-8 and TRBJ1-5, with TRBD1 matching over 8 bases. The germline V gene has CDR1 SGHTS and CDR2 YDEGEE. The CDR3 loop spans 16 amino acids. The V segment lost 4 bases and the J segment 3 bases; nucleotides outside the gene matches: 9. CDR3 nucleotide sequence: TGTGCCAGCAGCCCAGGGACAGGTGGTCCCAATCAGCCCCAGCATTTT. Protein product: CASSPGTGGPNQPQHF.

This sequence joins TRBV4-3 and TRBJ1-6; the D is unclear. There are 15 residues in the CDR3. V dropped 0 bases and J dropped 3 bases, with 6 bases sitting between them. Germline lookup yields CDR1 LGHNA and CDR2 YSLEER. The CDR3 here is CASSQDGLYNSPLHF. CDR3 coding DNA: TGCGCCAGCAGCCAAGATGGACTCTATAATTCACCCCTCCACTTT.

The chain is built from TRBV27 and TRBJ2-6, with D tentatively TRBD1 (5 bases). Per the germline V gene, CDR1 is MNHEY and CDR2 is SMNVEV (reference sequence). This CDR3 is built from 18 residues. The germline V and J ends were trimmed by 4 bases and 0 bases, with 16 bases remaining between them. The CDR3 DNA reads TGTGCCAGCAGTTCCAGGGCAGGTCGGCGCTCTGGGGCCAACGTCCTGACTTTC. The encoded protein is CASSSRAGRRSGANVLTF.

The rearrangement joins TRBV7-9 to TRBJ1-3; D ambiguous. The CDR3 is made up of 14 amino acids. Looked up from germline, CDR1 is SEHNR and CDR2 is FQNEAQ (reference sequence). The ends were cut back, 5 bases at V and 9 bases at J, with 17 bases in the middle. The CDR3 here is CASSHDISMGTIYF. For the CDR3, the DNA is TGTGCCAGCAGCCACGACATCTCCATGGGCACCATATATTTT.

The chain combines TRBV27 with TRBJ2-7, with 9 bases lining up with TRBD2. The CDR3 is made up of 17 amino acids. Germline CDR1 and CDR2: MNHEY and SMNVEV (reference sequence). Trimming removed 7 bases from V and 4 bases from J; junction bases left unmatched: 17. The chain's CDR3 is CASTRGGAGGDLYEQYF. DNA of the CDR3: TGTGCCAGCACTCGGGGTGGGGCGGGAGGGGATTTGTACGAGCAGTACTTC.

The rearrangement uses TRBV5-6 and TRBJ2-3; a possible D gene is TRBD1 (5 bases). This CDR3 comprises 14 residues. Germline CDR1 and CDR2: SGHDT and YYEEEE. V lost 5 bases, J lost 0 bases, and 10 bases lay in between. CDR3 sequence reads: CASSWGPSTDTQYF. CDR3 nucleotides: TGTGCCAGCAGTTGGGGCCCCAGCACAGATACGCAGTATTTT.

Notes on this clone: This sample includes further DNA sequences coding for the same CDR3. This chain links TRBV6-1 with TRBJ1-1; tentative D call: TRBD1 (5 bases). V lost 2 bases and J lost 0, with 10 bases in between. Germline V gives CDR1 MNHNS, CDR2 SASEGT. This CDR3 spans 15 amino acids. Here the CDR3 reads CASSERGSLNTEAFF. The DNA for the CDR3 is TGTGCCAGCAGTGAAAGGGGCTCCTTGAACACTGAAGCTTTCTTT.

This clone was recorded only once. The chain carries TRBV7-2 and TRBJ1-3; the D is unclear. Trimming pared 1 base from V and 1 base from J, leaving 8 bases between. Germline CDR1 SGHTA, CDR2 FQGNSA. The CDR3 is 15 amino acids. In nucleotides, the CDR3 is TGTGCCAGCAGCTTAGGGCCGGCTTCTGGAAACACCATATATTTT. Translated, it gives CASSLGPASGNTIYF.

V usage is TRBV6-5 and J usage is TRBJ2-1; TRBD1 agrees at 8 bases. V shed 5 bases and J 10 bases; nucleotides not matched to a gene: 13. This CDR3 region has 15 residues. The V gene's germline CDR1 is MNHEY and CDR2 SVGAGI. CDR3 amino acids: CASSQTGQGSLEQFF. Written as DNA, the CDR3 is TGTGCCAGCAGTCAAACCGGACAGGGCTCTTTGGAGCAGTTCTTC.

This rearrangement joins TRBV29-1 to TRBJ1-4, with D possibly being TRBD1 (5 bases). The V end lost 4 bases, the J end lost 5 bases, and 11 bases lay between the germline ends. This CDR3 spans 13 amino acids. From germline, CDR1 is SQVTM and CDR2 ANQGSEA. The CDR3 nucleotides are TGCAGCGTTGCGGGGGATACCAATGAAAAACTGTTTTTT. Its translation is CSVAGDTNEKLFF.

The J gene is TRBJ1-4, the V gene TRBV28; weak D call: TRBD1 (6 bases). The CDR3 sequence is 12 residues long. Germline V lookup: CDR1 MDHEN, CDR2 SYDVKM. Trimming left V 6 bases short and J 7 bases short, with 9 bases between. The chain's CDR3 is CASRQGREKLFF. In DNA form, the CDR3 reads TGTGCCAGCAGACAGGGACGTGAAAAACTGTTTTTT.

As concerns this clone: Other DNA sequences in this sample translate to the same CDR3. The rearrangement links TRBV19 to TRBJ2-6, with D uncertain. The CDR3 length is 14 residues. CDR1 is LNHDA, CDR2 SQIVND, per germline (reference sequence). The V end was cut by 3 bases, the J end by 4 bases, with 7 bases between. The DNA of the CDR3 is TGTGCCAGTAGTATGGTTTCAGGGGCCAACGTCCTGACTTTC. Translated, it gives CASSMVSGANVLTF.

This rearrangement joins TRBV6-6 to TRBJ1-2; 9 bases fit TRBD1. The CDR3 is 16 residues long. Germline loops: CDR1 MNHNY, CDR2 SVGAGI (reference sequence). V shed 9 bases, J shed 4 bases, and the junction held 15 bases outside the gene matches. The CDR3 DNA follows: TGTGCCAGTCAGAAGACCGGGACAGGGTTGAGCTATGGCTACACCTTC. Its protein is CASQKTGTGLSYGYTF.

This clone was detected only once. The V call is TRBV30, the J call TRBJ1-2; D gene uncertain. There are 12 residues in the CDR3. Trimming stripped 4 bases from V and 4 bases from J, with 10 bases between. The V gene's germline CDR1 is GTSNPN and CDR2 SVGIG (reference sequence). CDR3 in amino acids: CAWMAEFYGYTF. The CDR3 DNA is TGTGCCTGGATGGCAGAATTCTATGGCTACACCTTC.

This clone was observed a single time. The chain employs TRBV27 and TRBJ2-3; 13 bases are a match to TRBD2. Trimming at V came to 5 bases and at J to 1 base, leaving 6 bases not matched to a gene. The CDR3 extends over 17 amino acids. Germline CDR1 reads MNHEY; CDR2 reads SMNVEV (reference sequence). The DNA of the CDR3 is TGTGCCAGCAGTGCCCGGACTAGCGGGAGCGGCACAGATACGCAGTATTTT. It translates to CASSARTSGSGTDTQYF.

The chain carries TRBV29-1 and TRBJ2-5, with TRBD1 identical over 9 bases. V shed 5 bases, J shed 5 bases, and the junction held 6 bases outside the gene matches. This CDR3 contains 13 residues. CDR1 and CDR2 from the germline V gene are SQVTM and ANQGSEA. CDR3 sequence reads: CSVHGQGIETQYF. DNA for the CDR3: TGCAGCGTTCACGGACAGGGGATTGAGACCCAGTACTTC.

The genes are TRBV19 and TRBJ1-2; D unresolved. CDR1 and CDR2 from the germline V gene are LNHDA and SQIVND (reference sequence). CDR3 length: 15 amino acids. V was trimmed by 3 bases and J by 1 base, leaving 12 bases between them. The CDR3 sequence is CASSMVRRDNYGYTF. CDR3 sequence (DNA): TGTGCCAGTAGTATGGTACGGAGGGATAACTATGGCTACACCTTC.

CDR3 protein: CASSLGTGPGAKNIQYF. CDR3 nucleotide sequence: TGTGCCAGCAGCCTAGGGACGGGGCCCGGGGCCAAAAACATTCAGTACTTC. The chain carries TRBV7-8 and TRBJ2-4; TRBD1 or TRBD2 may be the D gene (5 bases each). This CDR3 region has 17 residues. V lost 5 bases, J lost 1 base, and 18 bases lay in between. Germline lookup yields CDR1 SGHVS and CDR2 FQNEAQ.

The chain uses TRBV5-8 and TRBJ2-2; maybe TRBD1 (6 bases). Germline CDR1 and CDR2: SGHTS and YDEGEE. The CDR3 has 13 amino acids. The germline V and J ends were trimmed by 4 bases and 7 bases, with 11 bases remaining between them. CDR3 sequence (DNA): TGTGCCAGCAGCGATAAGGGGGTCGGGGAGCTGTTTTTT. Translated: CASSDKGVGELFF.

With respect to this clone: Other DNA sequences within the sample encode an identical CDR3. The chain joins TRBV7-2 to TRBJ2-7, with D maybe TRBD2 (5 bases). The germline gives CDR1 SGHTA, CDR2 FQGNSA. The CDR3 extends over 12 amino acids. V gave up 5 bases and J gave up 7 bases, with 12 bases separating them. The DNA of the CDR3 is TGTGCCAGCAGCCCGAGATCGGGGGAGCAGTACTTC. As protein: CASSPRSGEQYF.